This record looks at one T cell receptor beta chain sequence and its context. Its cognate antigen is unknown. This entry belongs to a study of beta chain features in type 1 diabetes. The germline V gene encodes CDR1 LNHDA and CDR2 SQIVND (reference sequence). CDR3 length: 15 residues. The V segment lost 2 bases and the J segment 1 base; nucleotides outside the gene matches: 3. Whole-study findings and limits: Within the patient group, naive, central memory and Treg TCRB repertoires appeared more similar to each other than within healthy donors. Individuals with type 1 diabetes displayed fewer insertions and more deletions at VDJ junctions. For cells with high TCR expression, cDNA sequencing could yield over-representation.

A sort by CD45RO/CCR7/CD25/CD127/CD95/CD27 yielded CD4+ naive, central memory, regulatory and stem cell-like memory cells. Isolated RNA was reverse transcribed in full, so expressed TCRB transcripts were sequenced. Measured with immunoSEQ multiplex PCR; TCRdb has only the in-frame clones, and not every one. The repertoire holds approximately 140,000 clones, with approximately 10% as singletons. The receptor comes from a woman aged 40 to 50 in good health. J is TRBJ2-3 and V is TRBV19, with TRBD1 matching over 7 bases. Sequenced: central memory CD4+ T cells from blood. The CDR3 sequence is CASSIMRGRTDTQYF. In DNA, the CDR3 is TGTGCCAGTAGTATAATGAGGGGGCGCACAGATACGCAGTATTTT.